This T cell receptor beta chain derives from a study of cytomegalovirus exposure and HLA in healthy donors. For this clone: Germline and junction disagree at one end, which may indicate a read error.

PCR involved 60 Vbeta and 13 Jbeta primers. The data were produced by immunoSEQ multiplex PCR, yet TCRdb's version contains in-frame clones alone and is incomplete. The sample contains around 63,000 clones, approximately 80% of which appear only once. Germline CDR1 is SEHNR and CDR2 is FQNEAQ (reference sequence). The CDR3 is 19 residues long. The sample taken for sequencing was PBMCs. The gene calls are TRBV7-9 and TRBJ2-1, with 9 nucleotides matching TRBD2. This clonotype was obtained from a woman aged 30 to 39 in good health and CMV-seronegative. The CDR3 loop reads CSSSLGNVFAGGSYNEQFF. CDR3 sequence (DNA): TGTTCCAGCAGCTTAGGAAATGTGTTCGCGGGGGGGTCCTACAATGAGCAGTTCTTC.